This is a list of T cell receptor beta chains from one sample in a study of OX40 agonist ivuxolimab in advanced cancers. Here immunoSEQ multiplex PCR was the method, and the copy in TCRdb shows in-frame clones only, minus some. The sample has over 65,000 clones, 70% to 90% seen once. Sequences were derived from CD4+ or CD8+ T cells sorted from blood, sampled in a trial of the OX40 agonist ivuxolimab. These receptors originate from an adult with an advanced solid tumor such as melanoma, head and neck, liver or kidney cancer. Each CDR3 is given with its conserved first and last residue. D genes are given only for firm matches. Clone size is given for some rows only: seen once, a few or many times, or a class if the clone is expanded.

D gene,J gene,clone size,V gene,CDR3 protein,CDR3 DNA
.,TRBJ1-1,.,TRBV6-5,CASSSDTEAFF,TGTGCCAGCTCCTCTGACACTGAAGCTTTCTTT
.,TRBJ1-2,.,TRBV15,CATSRGGGLMDGYTF,TGTGCCACCAGCAGAGGCGGGGGGCTAATGGACGGCTACACCTTC
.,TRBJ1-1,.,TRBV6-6,CASSYSSPTNTEAFF,TGTGCCAGCAGTTACTCGAGTCCAACGAACACTGAAGCTTTCTTT
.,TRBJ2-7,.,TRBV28,CASSLFYEQYF,TGTGCCAGCAGTTTATTTTACGAGCAGTACTTC
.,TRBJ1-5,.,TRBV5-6,CASSWAGTSTLDQPQHF,TGTGCCAGCAGCTGGGCCGGGACGTCCACCCTGGATCAGCCCCAGCATTTT
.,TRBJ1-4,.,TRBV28,CASSFPATTNEKLFF,TGTGCCAGCAGTTTCCCGGCTACAACTAATGAAAAACTGTTTTTT
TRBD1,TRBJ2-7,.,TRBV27,CASSLAPGTGKYEQYF,TGTGCCAGCAGTTTGGCCCCCGGGACAGGGAAATACGAGCAGTACTTC
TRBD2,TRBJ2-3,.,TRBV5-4,CASSLGLAGADTQYF,TGTGCCAGCAGCTTGGGGCTAGCGGGAGCAGATACGCAGTATTTT
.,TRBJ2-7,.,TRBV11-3,CASSATGRPYEQYF,TGTGCCAGCAGCGCAACGGGACGGCCCTACGAGCAGTACTTC
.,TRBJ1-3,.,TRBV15,CATSRAGLDTIYF,TGTGCCACCAGCAGAGCCGGTCTAGACACCATATATTTT
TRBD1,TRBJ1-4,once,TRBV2,CASRAIPGQGDEKLFF,TGTGCCAGCAGGGCAATTCCGGGACAGGGGGATGAAAAACTGTTTTTT
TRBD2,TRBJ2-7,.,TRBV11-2,CASSRKVNSGSSYEQYF,TGTGCCAGCAGCCGAAAAGTGAATAGCGGGAGCTCCTACGAGCAGTACTTC
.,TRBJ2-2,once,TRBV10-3,CAISIGDTGELFF,TGTGCCATCAGCATAGGGGACACCGGGGAGCTGTTTTTT
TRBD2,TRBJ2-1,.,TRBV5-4,CASSSGTSGRAYNEQFF,TGTGCCAGCAGCTCCGGTACTAGCGGGAGGGCCTACAATGAGCAGTTCTTC
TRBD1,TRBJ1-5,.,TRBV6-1,CASTLGQVSNQPQHF,TGTGCCAGCACCTTAGGACAGGTTAGCAATCAGCCCCAGCATTTT
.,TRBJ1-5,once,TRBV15,CATSRGTVNQPQHF,TGTGCCACCAGCAGAGGGACAGTCAATCAGCCCCAGCATTTT
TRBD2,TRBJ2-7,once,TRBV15,CATSRGLAGSYEQYF,TGTGCCACCAGCAGAGGGCTAGCGGGGTCCTACGAGCAGTACTTC
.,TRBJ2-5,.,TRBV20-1,CSATQETQYF,TGCAGTGCTACTCAAGAGACCCAGTACTTC
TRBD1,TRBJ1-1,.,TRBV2,CASSGTGLAEAFF,TGTGCCAGCAGTGGGACAGGGCTCGCTGAAGCTTTCTTT
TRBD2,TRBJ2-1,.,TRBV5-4,CASSTRLALNNEQFF,TGTGCCAGCAGCACACGACTAGCGCTGAACAATGAGCAGTTCTTC
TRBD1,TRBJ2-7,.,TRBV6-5,CASSAQGTESYEQYF,TGTGCCAGCAGCGCCCAAGGGACAGAATCCTACGAGCAGTACTTC
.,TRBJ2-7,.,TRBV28,CASRSSKTYEQYF,TGTGCCAGCAGGTCCTCTAAAACCTACGAGCAGTACTTC
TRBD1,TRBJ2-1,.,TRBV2,CASTDRDRGLGEQFF,TGTGCCAGCACTGACCGGGACAGGGGGCTCGGTGAGCAGTTCTTC
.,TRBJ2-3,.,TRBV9,CASSRSRARITDTQYF,TGTGCCAGCAGCCGCTCAAGGGCGCGAATAACAGATACGCAGTATTTT
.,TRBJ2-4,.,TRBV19,CASSPTQSPGKNIQYF,TGTGCCAGTAGTCCAACCCAGTCACCCGGCAAAAACATTCAGTACTTC
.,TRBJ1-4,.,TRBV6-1,CASRTRNRDEKLFF,TGTGCCAGCAGGACCCGGAACAGGGATGAAAAACTGTTTTTT
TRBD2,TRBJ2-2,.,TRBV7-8,CASSSLAGVRELFF,TGTGCCAGCAGCTCCCTAGCGGGAGTAAGGGAGCTGTTTTTT
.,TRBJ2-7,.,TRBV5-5,CASSLRPYEQYF,TGTGCCAGCAGCCTGAGGCCCTACGAGCAGTACTTC
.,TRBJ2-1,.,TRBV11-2,CASSPRPTGSSYNEQFF,TGTGCCAGCAGCCCCCGCCCTACAGGGAGCTCCTACAATGAGCAGTTCTTC
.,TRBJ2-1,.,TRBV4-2,CASSQDRGDEQFF,TGTGCCAGCAGCCAAGATAGAGGTGATGAGCAGTTCTTC
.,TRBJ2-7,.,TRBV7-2,CASSAAYEQYF,TGTGCCAGCAGCGCAGCCTACGAGCAGTACTTC
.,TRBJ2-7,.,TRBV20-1,CSARDNYEQYF,TGCAGTGCGCGGGACAACTACGAGCAGTACTTC
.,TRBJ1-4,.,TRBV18,CASSPRQGDEKLFF,TGTGCCAGCTCACCGAGGCAGGGAGATGAAAAACTGTTTTTT
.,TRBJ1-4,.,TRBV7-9,CARTLLYQTHANEKLFF,TGTGCCAGGACACTCCTTTATCAGACACACGCAAATGAAAAACTGTTTTTT
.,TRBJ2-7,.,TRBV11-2,CASSLQRSASYEQYF,TGTGCCAGCAGCTTACAGCGTTCTGCCTCCTACGAGCAGTACTTC
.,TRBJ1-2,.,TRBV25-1,CASRETGVNYGYTF,TGTGCCAGCAGGGAAACAGGAGTCAACTATGGCTACACCTTC
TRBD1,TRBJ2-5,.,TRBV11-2,CASSLGWGQGPSQETQYF,TGTGCCAGCAGCTTAGGATGGGGACAGGGGCCCTCCCAAGAGACCCAGTACTTC
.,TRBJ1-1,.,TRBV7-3,CASSLTGLTSEAFF,TGTGCCAGCAGCTTAACGGGGCTCACCTCTGAAGCTTTCTTT
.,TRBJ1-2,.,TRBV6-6,CASRKQGPVNGYTF,TGTGCCAGCAGGAAACAGGGACCAGTGAATGGCTACACCTTC
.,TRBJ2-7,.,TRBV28,CASSFFQGTYEQYF,TGTGCCAGCAGTTTTTTTCAGGGAACCTACGAGCAGTACTTC
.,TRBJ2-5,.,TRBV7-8,CASSIRESQETQYF,TGTGCCAGCAGCATCCGGGAGAGCCAAGAGACCCAGTACTTC
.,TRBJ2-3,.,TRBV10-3,CAISLSTDTQYF,TGTGCCATCAGTTTAAGCACAGATACGCAGTATTTT
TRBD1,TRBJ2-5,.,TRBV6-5,CASSPPGQQYF,TGTGCCAGCAGTCCCCCGGGACAGCAGTACTTC
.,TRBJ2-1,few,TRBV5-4,CASSPSQTRSYNEQFF,TGTGCCAGCAGCCCTTCCCAGACTCGCTCCTACAATGAGCAGTTCTTC
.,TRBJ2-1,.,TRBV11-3,CASSLEASSSSYNEQFF,TGTGCCAGCAGCTTAGAGGCTAGCTCCAGCTCCTACAATGAGCAGTTCTTC
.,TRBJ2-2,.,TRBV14,CASSQLDGPGELFF,TGTGCCAGCAGCCAACTAGATGGGCCCGGGGAGCTGTTTTTT
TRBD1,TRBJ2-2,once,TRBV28,CASSTGDRVAGELFF,TGTGCCAGCAGTACGGGGGACAGGGTTGCCGGGGAGCTGTTTTTT
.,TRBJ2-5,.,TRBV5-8,CASRMGLGASAETQYF,TGTGCCAGCAGGATGGGGTTAGGGGCTAGCGCAGAGACCCAGTACTTC
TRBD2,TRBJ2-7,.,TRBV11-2,CASRMTSGSLSF,TGTGCCAGCAGGATGACTAGCGGGAGTCTCTCCTTC
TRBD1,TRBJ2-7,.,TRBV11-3,CASSSGTGWEEQYF,TGTGCCTCGTCCTCCGGGACAGGGTGGGAAGAGCAGTACTTC
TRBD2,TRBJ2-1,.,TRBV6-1,CASSPGTRYNEQFF,TGTGCCAGCAGCCCCGGGACTAGATACAATGAGCAGTTCTTC
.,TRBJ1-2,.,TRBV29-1,CSVYEDGYTF,TGCAGCGTTTACGAAGATGGCTACACCTTC
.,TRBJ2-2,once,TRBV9,CASSVGLGIGELFF,TGTGCCAGCAGCGTAGGGTTAGGGATCGGGGAGCTGTTTTTT
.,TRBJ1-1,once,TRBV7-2,CASSLRVPLDTEAFF,TGTGCCAGCAGCTTAAGGGTCCCCCTGGACACTGAAGCTTTCTTT
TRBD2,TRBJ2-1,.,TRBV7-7,CASSLGLAGGKENEQFF,TGTGCCAGCAGCTTGGGTTTAGCGGGAGGGAAGGAGAATGAGCAGTTCTTC